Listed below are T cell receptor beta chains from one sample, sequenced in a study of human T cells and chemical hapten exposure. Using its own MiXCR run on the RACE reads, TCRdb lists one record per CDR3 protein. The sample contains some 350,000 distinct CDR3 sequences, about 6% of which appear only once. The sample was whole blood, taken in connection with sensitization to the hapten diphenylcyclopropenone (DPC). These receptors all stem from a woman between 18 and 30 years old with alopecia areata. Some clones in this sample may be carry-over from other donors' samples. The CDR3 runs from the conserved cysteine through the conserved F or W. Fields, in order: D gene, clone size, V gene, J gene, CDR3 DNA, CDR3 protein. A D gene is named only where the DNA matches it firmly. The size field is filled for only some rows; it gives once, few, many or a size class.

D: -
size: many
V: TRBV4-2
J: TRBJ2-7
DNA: TGTGCCAGCAGCCAGGGGGACCGGGACGCCGCCTACGAGCAGTACTTC
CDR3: CASSQGDRDAAYEQYF

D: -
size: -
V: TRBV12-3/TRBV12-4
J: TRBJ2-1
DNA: TGTGCCAGCAGGGGGGGCTGGAACAATGAGCAGTTCTTC
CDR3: CASRGGWNNEQFF

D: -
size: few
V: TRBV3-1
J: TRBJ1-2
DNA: TGTGCCAGCAGCAAGAATCCGACGGGGGTCTATGGCTACACCTTC
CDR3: CASSKNPTGVYGYTF

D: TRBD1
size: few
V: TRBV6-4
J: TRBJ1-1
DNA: TGTGCCAGCAGTGACTCAGGACAGGGGGCGACTGAAGCTTTCTTT
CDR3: CASSDSGQGATEAFF

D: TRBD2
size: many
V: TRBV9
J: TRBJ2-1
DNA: TGTGCCAGCAGCGGACTAGCGGGTACCCCTAGTGAGCAGTTCTTC
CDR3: CASSGLAGTPSEQFF

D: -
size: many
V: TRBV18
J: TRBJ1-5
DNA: TGTGCCAGCTCACCATCCGTCGATAGCAATCAGCCCCAGCATTTT
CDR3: CASSPSVDSNQPQHF

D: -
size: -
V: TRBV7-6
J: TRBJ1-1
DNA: TGTGCCAGCAGCTTAGTGGCGTTAACCGGGACACTCATGAACACTGAAGCTTTCTTT
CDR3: CASSLVALTGTLMNTEAFF

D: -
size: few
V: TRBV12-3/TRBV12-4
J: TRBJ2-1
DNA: TGTGCCAGCAGAAAGGGGTCCAATGAGCAGTTCTTC
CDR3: CASRKGSNEQFF

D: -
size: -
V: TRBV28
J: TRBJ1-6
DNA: TGTGCCAGCAGTGGAACCGACTTGAGACAGCCGTATAATTCACCCCTCCACTTT
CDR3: CASSGTDLRQPYNSPLHF

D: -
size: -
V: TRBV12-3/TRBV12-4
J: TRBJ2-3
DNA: TGTGCCAGCAGTTCAACGGAGGGACCATCATCTAGCACAGATACGCAGTATTTT
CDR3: CASSSTEGPSSSTDTQYF

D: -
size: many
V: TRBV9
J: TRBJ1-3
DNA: TGTGCCAGCAGCCCCCGACAGGCAAGCTCTGGAAACACCATATATTTT
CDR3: CASSPRQASSGNTIYF

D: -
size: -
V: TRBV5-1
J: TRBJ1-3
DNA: TGCGCCAGCAGCAGGGACCGGACAGTCTCTGGAAACACCATATATTTT
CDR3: CASSRDRTVSGNTIYF

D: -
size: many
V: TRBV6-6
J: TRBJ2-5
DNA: TGTGCCAGCAGTTCCGTGGGGGAGACCCAGTACTTC
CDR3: CASSSVGETQYF

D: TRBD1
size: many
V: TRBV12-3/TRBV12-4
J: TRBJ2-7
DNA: TGTGCCAGCAGTCCTCTGGACAGGGGAGCCCGTTATGTCTACGAGCAGTACTTC
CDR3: CASSPLDRGARYVYEQYF

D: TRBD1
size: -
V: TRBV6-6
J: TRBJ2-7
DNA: TGTGCCAGTGGACAGGACTACGAGCAGTACTTC
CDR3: CASGQDYEQYF

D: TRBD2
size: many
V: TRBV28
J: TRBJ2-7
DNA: TGTGCCAGCAGTTATAGCGGGGGGTCCACCTACGAGCAGTACTTC
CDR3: CASSYSGGSTYEQYF

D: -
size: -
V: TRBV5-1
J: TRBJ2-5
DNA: TGCGCCAGCAGCGGAGGGACAGATCCTACGCAGACCCAGTACTTC
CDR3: CASSGGTDPTQTQYF

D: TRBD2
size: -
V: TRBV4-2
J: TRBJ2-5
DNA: TGTGCCAGCAGCTTCGATGGGGCTAGCGGGTCACAAGAGACCCAGTACTTC
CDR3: CASSFDGASGSQETQYF

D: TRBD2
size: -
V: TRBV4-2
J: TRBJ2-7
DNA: TGTGCCAGCAGCCAAGTTGGGGTAGCGGGGGGGCCCCACGAGCAGTACTTC
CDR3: CASSQVGVAGGPHEQYF

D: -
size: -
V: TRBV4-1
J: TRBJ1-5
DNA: TGCGCCAGCAGCCCGTCTCTTAGCAATCAGCCCCAGCATTTT
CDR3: CASSPSLSNQPQHF

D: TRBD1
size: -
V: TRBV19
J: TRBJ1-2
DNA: TGTGCCAGTAGTACAGGGGGAGCCGCTAACTATGGCTACACCTTC
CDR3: CASSTGGAANYGYTF

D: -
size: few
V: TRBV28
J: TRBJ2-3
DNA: TGTGCCAGCACTGCCAGTTACACAGATACGCAGTATTTT
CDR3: CASTASYTDTQYF

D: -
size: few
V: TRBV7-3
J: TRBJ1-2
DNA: TGTGCCAGCAGCCCTACGACGGACGGGACTGGGACCTTC
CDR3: CASSPTTDGTGTF

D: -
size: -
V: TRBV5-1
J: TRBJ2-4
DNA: TGCGCCAGCAGCTTGGGCAGGGATCGAGGCATTCAGTACTTC
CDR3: CASSLGRDRGIQYF

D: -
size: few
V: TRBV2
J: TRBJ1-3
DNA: TGTGCCAGCAGTGTAGCAGGACGGATCTCTGGAAACACCATATATTTT
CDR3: CASSVAGRISGNTIYF

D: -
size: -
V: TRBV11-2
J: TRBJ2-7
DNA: TGTGCCAGCAGCCCATCAACTCGCCCCTACGAGCAGTACTTC
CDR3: CASSPSTRPYEQYF

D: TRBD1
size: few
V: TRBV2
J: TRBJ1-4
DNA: TGTGCCAGCAGTGAGGTGGCAGGGGGCGAAAAACTGTTTTTT
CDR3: CASSEVAGGEKLFF

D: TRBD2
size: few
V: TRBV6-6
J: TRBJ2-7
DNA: TGTGCCAGCAGTTACGCGCTAGCGGGGGGGGCCTACGAGCAGTACTTC
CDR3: CASSYALAGGAYEQYF

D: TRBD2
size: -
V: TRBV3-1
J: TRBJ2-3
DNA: TGTGCCAGCAGCCTTTCGACCGCTAGCGGGGGGACAGATACGCAGTATTTT
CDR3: CASSLSTASGGTDTQYF

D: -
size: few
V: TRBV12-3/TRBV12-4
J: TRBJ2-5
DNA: TGTGCCAGCCAGACACTGACTGGTGGGGGGAAGACCCAGTACTTC
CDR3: CASQTLTGGGKTQYF

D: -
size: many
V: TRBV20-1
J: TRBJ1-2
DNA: TGCAGTGCTAGGGACACATTTGTAAACTATGGCTACACCTTC
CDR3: CSARDTFVNYGYTF

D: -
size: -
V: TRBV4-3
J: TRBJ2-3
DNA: TGCGCCAGCAGCCCCCAAGCTGGGGGCCCAAAATCGGATACGCAGTATTTT
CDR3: CASSPQAGGPKSDTQYF

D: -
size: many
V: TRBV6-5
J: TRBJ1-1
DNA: TGTGCCAGCAGGTGGGCCGCCGGAAGGAACACTGAAGCTTTCTTT
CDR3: CASRWAAGRNTEAFF

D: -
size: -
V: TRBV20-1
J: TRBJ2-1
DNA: TGCAGTGCTAGAGATGGCGGCTACTCCTACAATGAGCAGTTCTTC
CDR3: CSARDGGYSYNEQFF

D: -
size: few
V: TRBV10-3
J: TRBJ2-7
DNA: TGTGCCATCAGTGAGTCGCCAGGACGCTCCTACGAGCAGTACTTC
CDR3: CAISESPGRSYEQYF

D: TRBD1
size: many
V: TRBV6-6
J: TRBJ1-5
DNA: TGTGCCAGCAGTTACTCGAGCGGAGGGGGCTTGTATAAGCCCCAGCATTTT
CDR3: CASSYSSGGGLYKPQHF

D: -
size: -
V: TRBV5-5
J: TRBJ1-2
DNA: TGTGCCAGCAGCCCCTGGACCCCCCTTCATGGCTACACCTTC
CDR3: CASSPWTPLHGYTF

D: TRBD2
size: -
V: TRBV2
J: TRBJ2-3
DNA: TGTGCCAGCAGTGGGACTAGCGGGGGGATAAACACAGATACGCAGTATTTT
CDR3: CASSGTSGGINTDTQYF

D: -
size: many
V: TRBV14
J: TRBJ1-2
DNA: TGTGCCAGCAGCGAGGGAGATCGCTATGGCTACACCTTC
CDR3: CASSEGDRYGYTF

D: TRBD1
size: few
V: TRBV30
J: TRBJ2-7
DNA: TGTGCCTGGAGTCCGGACAGGTTGTCCTACGAGCAGTACTTC
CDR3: CAWSPDRLSYEQYF

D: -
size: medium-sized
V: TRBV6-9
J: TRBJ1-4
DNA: TGTGCCAGCCCCCTTTGGCGGCGTAATGAAAAACTGTTTTTT
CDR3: CASPLWRRNEKLFF

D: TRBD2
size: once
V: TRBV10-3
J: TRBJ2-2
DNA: TGTGCCACTGGGACTAGCGGGCCCGGCACCGGGGAGCTGTTTTTT
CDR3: CATGTSGPGTGELFF

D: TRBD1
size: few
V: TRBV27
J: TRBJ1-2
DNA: TGTGCCAGCAGCCCCCAGGGGGCCTACTATGGCTACACCTTC
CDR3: CASSPQGAYYGYTF

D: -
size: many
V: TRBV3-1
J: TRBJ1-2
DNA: TGTGCCAGCAGCCAGCCCGGAGGCCTTGGCTACACCTTC
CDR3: CASSQPGGLGYTF

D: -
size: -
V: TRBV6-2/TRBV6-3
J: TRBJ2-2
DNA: TGTGCCAGCAGTTATGGCAGAGCCACCGGGGAGCTGTTTTTT
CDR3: CASSYGRATGELFF

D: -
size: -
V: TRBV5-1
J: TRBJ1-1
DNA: TGCGCCAGCAGATCTTGGTTGGGAACTGAAGCTTTCTTT
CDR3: CASRSWLGTEAFF

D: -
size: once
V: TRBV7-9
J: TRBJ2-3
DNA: TGTGCCAGCAGCCCGGCGCGTCTTAATACGCAGTATTTT
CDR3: CASSPARLNTQYF

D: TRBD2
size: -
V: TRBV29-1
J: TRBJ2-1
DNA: TGCAGCGCCCCGGCTAGCGGGGCCCCTTTATACAATGAGCAGTTCTTC
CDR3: CSAPASGAPLYNEQFF

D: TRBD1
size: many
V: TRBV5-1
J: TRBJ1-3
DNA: TGCGCCAGCAGCTTGGCAACAGGGGTTGGAAACACCATATATTTT
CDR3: CASSLATGVGNTIYF

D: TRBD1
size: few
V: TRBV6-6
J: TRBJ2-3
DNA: TGTGCCAGCAGTACAGGGGAAAATACGCAGTATTTT
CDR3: CASSTGENTQYF

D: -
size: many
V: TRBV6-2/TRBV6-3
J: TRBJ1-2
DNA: TGTGCCAGCAGTTGGACAGACTATGGCTACACCTTC
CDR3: CASSWTDYGYTF

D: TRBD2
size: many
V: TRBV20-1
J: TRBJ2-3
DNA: TGCAGTCCACTAAGCGGGGCAACAGATACGCAGTATTTT
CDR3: CSPLSGATDTQYF

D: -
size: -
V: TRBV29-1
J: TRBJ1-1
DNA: TGCAGCGTCGCAGGGGTGTGGGACACTGAAGCTTTCTTT
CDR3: CSVAGVWDTEAFF

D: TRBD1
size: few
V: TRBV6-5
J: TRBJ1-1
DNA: TGTGCCAGCAGTTACGTGGGACAGGGGAAAACTGAAGCTTTCTTT
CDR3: CASSYVGQGKTEAFF

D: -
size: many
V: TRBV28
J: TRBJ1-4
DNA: TGTGCCAGCAGTTTAGGACTTCGACTGTTTTTT
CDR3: CASSLGLRLFF